This T cell receptor (beta chain) was sequenced in a study of vaccination and CD4 T cells after COVID-19. The wider study: Cells were stimulated with overlapping spike peptide pools from SARS-CoV-2, HCoV-NL63, HCoV-OC43 and HCoV-229E.

The Oncomine TCR Beta short-read assay was applied to DNA of cultured CD4+ T cells. TCRdb itself ran the PCR reads through MiXCR, one entry per CDR3 protein. The table records about 18,000 distinct CDR3 sequences, about 41% of them present only once. This CDR3 contains 15 residues. Looked up from germline, CDR1 is SGHTA and CDR2 is FQGNSA. Deletions cut 1 base from V and 2 bases from J, with 12 bases between. Worth noting for this clonotype: Antigen: not known.

The treatment denotes: roughly 10-day PBMC culture with coronavirus spike peptide pools or control peptides (ViraFEST assay). The source was CD4+ T cells from blood, cultured in vitro, collected after SARS-CoV-2 vaccination. This sequence originates from a human donor who had recovered from COVID-19. The chain has TRBV7-2 and TRBJ2-7; D perhaps matches TRBD2 (7 bases). CDR3 sequence reads: CASSLEVGGPYEQYF. The CDR3 region has the DNA TGTGCCAGCAGCTTAGAGGTGGGGGGGCCCTACGAGCAGTACTTC.